What follows are 17 T cell receptor beta chains derived from one specimen sequenced in a study of T cell repertoires in cytomegalovirus infection (dated by TCRdb to 2018 to 2020). The sequencer was an Illumina HiSeq 1500. TCRdb itself trimmed the public reads at Q25 with fastp, ran MiXCR and retained productive beta chains. One record per CDR3 amino acid sequence lists the most common genes and DNA. Present in this sample are approximately 310,000 distinct CDR3 sequences, 25% of which were seen just once. The top ten clonotypes cover 13% of the sample. The intended sense of this specimen's treatment or condition label: in vitro stimulation with specific CMV peptide epitopes to enrich CMV-specific T cells. Their antigen targets remain unknown. Source: cultured PBMCs, taken from culture after CMV antigen stimulation. These receptors all come from a human donor in good health (CMV status not recorded). Some clones in this sample may be carry-over from other donors' samples.

This clonotype was picked up a small number of times. The CDR3 sequence: CASSLGPGTVYEQYV. CDR3 bases: TGTGCCAGCAGCTTAGGGCCCGGGACAGTCTACGAGCAGTACGTC. The chain couples TRBV7-2 to TRBJ2-7; TRBD1 matches 7 bases. The length of the CDR3 is 15 residues. V dropped 1 base and J dropped 3; count of bases not matched to a gene: 6. CDR1 and CDR2 from the germline V gene are SGHTA and FQGNSA.

This clonotype was detected ten times or more. This chain joins TRBV7-2 and TRBJ2-7; perhaps TRBD1 as D (6 bases). V lost 5 bases, J lost 0 bases, and 17 bases lay in between. Germline lookup yields CDR1 SGHTA and CDR2 FQGNSA. The CDR3 covers 16 residues. CDR3 in DNA: TGTGCCAGCAGCCTAGTGGGCCAGGGGTTCTCCTACGAGCAGTACTTC. Its protein is CASSLVGQGFSYEQYF.

This clonotype was detected a few times. V and J are TRBV7-2 and TRBJ1-4; a weak D match, TRBD1 (5 bases). This CDR3 region has 14 residues. CDR1 and CDR2 from the germline V gene are SGHTA and FQGNSA. V dropped 3 bases and J dropped 6 bases, with 11 bases sitting between them. Written as DNA, the CDR3 is TGTGCCAGCAGCTTGTCAGGGTCACATGAAAAACTGTTTTTT. This sequence encodes CASSLSGSHEKLFF.

This clonotype was found many times. The chain recombines TRBV7-2 with TRBJ2-1; 7 nucleotides agree with TRBD2. The CDR3 has 15 amino acids. Germline assignment: CDR1 SGHTA and CDR2 FQGNSA. Trimming removed 5 bases from V and 0 bases from J; junction bases left unmatched: 4. The CDR3 coding sequence is TGTGCCAGCAGCCCCAGCGGGAACTCCTACAATGAGCAGTTCTTC. Translation: CASSPSGNSYNEQFF.

This clonotype was detected a few times. The J gene is TRBJ1-1, the V gene TRBV7-9, with unresolved D. Germline CDR1 SEHNR, CDR2 FQNEAQ (reference sequence). V dropped 5 bases and J dropped 3 bases, with 16 bases sitting between them. The CDR3 is 15 amino acids. The CDR3 sequence is CASSPGELVDTEAFF. DNA for the CDR3: TGTGCCAGCAGCCCCGGTGAGTTGGTGGACACTGAAGCTTTCTTT. Full variable domain (rest looked up from reference TRBV7-9 and TRBJ1-1): DTGVSQNPRHKITKRGQNVTFRCDPISEHNRLYWYRQTLGQGPEFLTYFQNEAQLEKSRLLSDRFSAERPKGSFSTLEIQRTEQGDSAMYLCASSPGELVDTEAFFGQGTRLTVV.

This chain uses TRBV14 with TRBJ2-3; TRBD2 matches at 9 bases. There are 17 residues in the CDR3. J was trimmed by 3 bases and V by 0 bases; bases with no gene match: 7. Looked up from germline, CDR1 is SGHDN and CDR2 is FVKESK. Written as DNA, the CDR3 is TGTGCCAGCAGCCAAGATATTAGCGGGAGTGCGACAGATACGCAGTATTTT. As protein: CASSQDISGSATDTQYF.

The rearrangement uses TRBV4-1 and TRBJ1-2; 8 bases align to TRBD1. With V trimmed by 3 bases and J by 10 bases, 7 bases remained unmatched. The CDR3 covers 13 residues. CDR1 is MGHRA and CDR2 is YSYEKL in the germline V gene. The CDR3 reads CASSHHGQGDYTF. Here the CDR3 DNA reads TGCGCCAGCAGCCACCATGGACAGGGAGACTACACCTTC.

The chain couples TRBV5-4 to TRBJ2-1; 7 nucleotides match TRBD2. Germline V CDR1 and CDR2: SGHNT, YYREEE (reference sequence). The CDR3 sequence is 17 residues long. J lost 0 bases, V lost 4 bases, and 10 bases had no gene match. The CDR3 sequence is CASSGGGGRHSYNEQFF. The DNA of the CDR3 is TGTGCCAGCAGCGGGGGTGGCGGGAGACACTCCTACAATGAGCAGTTCTTC.

CDR3 DNA: TGTGCCACCAGTGGGCCAATGAGCTCCTACAATGAGCAGTTCTTC. Its protein is CATSGPMSSYNEQFF. This chain links TRBV24-1 with TRBJ2-1; D gene unclear. V was trimmed by 5 bases and J by 0 bases, leaving 10 bases between them. This CDR3 has 15 residues. Germline V gives CDR1 KGHDR, CDR2 SFDVKD.

The J gene is TRBJ2-7, the V gene TRBV7-2; 7 positions match TRBD2. Germline V gives CDR1 SGHTA, CDR2 FQGNSA. The CDR3 sequence is 16 residues long. The CDR3 here is CPMKVPGRERPYEQYV. The CDR3 DNA is TGTCCCATGAAGGTCCCGGGGAGGGAGCGGCCCTACGAGCAGTACGTC.

This clonotype was observed many times. The rearrangement links TRBV7-2 to TRBJ2-3, with 10 bases that match TRBD1. V shed 5 bases and J 6 bases; nucleotides not matched to a gene: 8. This CDR3 has 15 amino acids. Germline V gene data show CDR1 as SGHTA and CDR2 as FQGNSA. The CDR3 sequence: CASSARQGASDTQYF. The CDR3 DNA sequence: TGTGCCAGCAGCGCCCGACAGGGGGCATCGGATACGCAGTATTTT.

This clonotype was recorded at least ten times. This sequence joins TRBV6-1 and TRBJ2-5; maybe TRBD2 (5 bases). Trimming shortened V by 6 bases and J by 1 base, and 12 bases separated the two germline ends. The length of the CDR3 is 14 residues. Germline V gene data show CDR1 as MNHNS and CDR2 as SASEGT. The CDR3 region is CASRGIGIQETQYF. As DNA, the CDR3 is TGTGCCAGCAGAGGAATCGGGATCCAAGAGACCCAGTACTTC.

A few counts support this clonotype. The genes are TRBV6-2 or TRBV6-3 and TRBJ1-1; no definite D call. Trimming removed 0 bases at V and 2 bases at J, with 13 bases between. The CDR3 runs 16 residues. Germline V CDR1 and CDR2: MNHEY, SVGEGT. The CDR3 sequence is CASSYSRGKGNTEAFF. The CDR3 coding sequence is TGTGCCAGCAGTTACTCGCGGGGAAAGGGTAACACTGAAGCTTTCTTT.

The chain uses TRBV7-9 and TRBJ1-1; TRBD1 matches at 10 bases. Unmatched junction bases numbered 10, after V lost 1 base and J lost 5 bases. CDR3 length: 17 residues. Looked up from germline, CDR1 is SEHNR and CDR2 is FQNEAQ (reference sequence). The CDR3 coding sequence is TGTGCCAGCAGCTTAGTAGGGACAGGGGTTACAAGGACTGAAGCTTTCTTT. Encoded protein: CASSLVGTGVTRTEAFF.

This clonotype was seen repeatedly, ten times or more. This chain joins TRBV7-2 and TRBJ1-5; perhaps TRBD1 as D (6 bases). The CDR3 has 16 residues. Looked up from germline, CDR1 is SGHTA and CDR2 is FQGNSA. V was trimmed by 5 bases and J by 9 bases, leaving 23 bases between them. CDR3 sequence reads: CASSQLGGAGLWPQHF. The CDR3 DNA reads TGTGCCAGCAGCCAATTAGGGGGGGCAGGGCTGTGGCCCCAGCATTTT. Combining the CDR3 with reference TRBV7-2 and TRBJ1-5 gives the whole variable domain GAGVSQSPSNKVTEKGKDVELRCDPISGHTALYWYRQSLGQGLEFLIYFQGNSAPDKSGLPSDRFSAERTGGSVSTLTIQRTQQEDSAVYLCASSQLGGAGLWPQHFGDGTRLSIL.

This clonotype was detected ten times or more. This chain links TRBV6-5 with TRBJ2-6; D might be TRBD1 (5 bases). CDR1 MNHEY and CDR2 SVGAGI come from the germline V gene. V shed 0 bases and J shed 2 bases, with 5 bases lying between them. This CDR3 is built from 15 residues. The CDR3, as DNA: TGTGCCAGCAGTTACTCAGGGGCTGGGGCCAACGTCCTGACTTTC. Encoded protein: CASSYSGAGANVLTF.

At least ten counts were recorded for this clonotype. The chain is built from TRBV12-3 or TRBV12-4 and TRBJ1-5; no reliable D call. V shed 0 bases and J shed 2 bases, with 8 bases lying between them. This CDR3 region has 15 residues. The CDR3 nucleotides read TGTGCCAGCAGTTTAGCTGGGCAGGGCAATCAGCCCCAGCATTTT. This gives the protein CASSLAGQGNQPQHF.